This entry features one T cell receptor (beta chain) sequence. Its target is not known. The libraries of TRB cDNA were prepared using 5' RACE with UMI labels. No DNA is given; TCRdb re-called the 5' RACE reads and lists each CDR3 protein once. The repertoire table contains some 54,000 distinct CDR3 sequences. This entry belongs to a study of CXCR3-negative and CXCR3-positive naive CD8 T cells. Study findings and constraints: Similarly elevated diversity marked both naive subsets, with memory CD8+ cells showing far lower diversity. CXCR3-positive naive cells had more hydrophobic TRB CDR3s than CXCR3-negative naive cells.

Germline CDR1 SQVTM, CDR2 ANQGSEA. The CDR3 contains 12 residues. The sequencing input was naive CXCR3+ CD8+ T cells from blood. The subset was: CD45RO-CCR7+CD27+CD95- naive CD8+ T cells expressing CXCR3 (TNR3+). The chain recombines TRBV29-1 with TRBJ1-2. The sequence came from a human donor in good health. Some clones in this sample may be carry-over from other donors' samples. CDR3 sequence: CSVETLLYGYTF.